This T cell receptor (beta chain) was retrieved from a study of shared clonotypes between healthy human individuals. Across the study: A few men and two women, aged 18 to 49, were donors. Overall study findings and caveats: Researchers sampled only blood; tissue repertoires likely differ.

Germline V gene lookup returns CDR1 SGDLS and CDR2 YYNGEE. The CDR3 sequence is 12 residues long. Trimming took off 0 bases at V and 6 bases at J, with 5 bases between the two ends. As handled by the study authors: Filtering differed because ImmunoSEQ produced junction-only sequences that carried no quality scores. Generated by immunoSEQ multiplex PCR, the TCRdb table keeps only in-frame clones and is missing some. D and trimming come from the DNA, and the V and J calls and clone size come from that table. Altogether about 2.5 million clones are present, 80% to 95% being singletons, with the ten largest covering about 0.36%. Everyone who donated was a Caucasian adult who lived in Nashville, Tennessee. Notes on this clone: The antigen is unknown. The sample has other DNA sequences that encode this CDR3 too.

V gene TRBV9 combines with J gene TRBJ2-3, with D hard to call. This clonotype originated in a man between 18 and 29 years old in good health. Some clones in this sample may be carry-over from other donors' samples. Sequenced material: naive CD4+ T cells from PBMCs. Subset meaning: CD45RA+ positively selected. CDR3 nucleotides: TGTGCCAGCAGCGTAGTCGGGGATACGCAGTATTTT. It codes for CASSVVGDTQYF.